This paragraph reports one T cell receptor beta chain. Generated by immunoSEQ multiplex PCR, the TCRdb table keeps only in-frame clones and is missing some. Counted here are about 480,000 clones, 80% to 90% occurring once; the ten biggest clones make up 8.3%. The sample comes from a study of blood T cell repertoires in COVID-19. Living in 25 or so US areas, the participants were between 18 and 89 years of age. Self-reported history from a screening survey and questionnaire set each donor's cohort. The CDR3 spans 13 residues. Germline CDR1 is SGHKS and CDR2 is YYEKEE (reference sequence). The J segment lost 4 bases and the V segment lost 7 bases, leaving 7 bases of the junction unmatched.

This rearrangement joins TRBV5-5 to TRBJ2-5, with 7 bases fitting TRBD2. Material: PBMCs or T cells enriched from blood (not recorded which). The receptor comes from a woman aged 55-70 years who had recovered from COVID-19. The CDR3 loop reads CASGGGTGETQYF. The CDR3 DNA is TGTGCCAGCGGGGGAGGGACGGGAGAGACCCAGTACTTC. Together with reference TRBV5-5 and TRBJ2-5, the CDR3 gives the full variable domain: DAGVTQSPTHLIKTRGQQVTLRCSPISGHKSVSWYQQVLGQGPQFIFQYYEKEERGRGNFPDRFSARQFPNYSSELNVNALLLGDSALYLCASGGGTGETQYFGPGTRLLVL.